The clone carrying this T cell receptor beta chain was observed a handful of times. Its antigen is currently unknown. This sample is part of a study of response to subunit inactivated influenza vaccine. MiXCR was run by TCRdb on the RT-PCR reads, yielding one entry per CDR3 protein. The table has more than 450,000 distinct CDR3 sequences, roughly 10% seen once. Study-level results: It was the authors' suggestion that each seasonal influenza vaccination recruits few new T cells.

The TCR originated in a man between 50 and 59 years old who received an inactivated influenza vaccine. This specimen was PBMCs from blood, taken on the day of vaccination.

The CDR3 region is CASSYKRDSFYEQYF. The CDR3 coding sequence is TGTGCCAGCAGCTATAAACGGGACTCCTTCTACGAGCAGTACTTC. The chain has TRBV7-2 and TRBJ2-7; D might be TRBD2 (6 bases). Trimming stripped 4 bases from V and 3 bases from J, with 16 bases between. Germline assignment: CDR1 SGHTA and CDR2 FQGNSA. The CDR3 sequence is 15 residues long.